The sequence of this T cell receptor (beta chain) was determined in a study of cytomegalovirus exposure and HLA in healthy donors. Study details: The 120 or so validation repertoires used a platform that matched the one used for the roughly 700 first-cohort repertoires, as a later analysis reported. Study results and limitations: Investigators reported 150 to 200 TCR beta chains as tied to cytomegalovirus. Many donors shared some public TCRs, even though most TCR sequences were rare. In vitro data verified three CMV-associated chains as specific for CMV antigens.

The CDR3 spans 14 residues. V was pared by 4 bases and J by 4 bases, with 13 bases between. CDR1 is SGHRS and CDR2 is YFSETQ in the germline V gene. Concerning this clone itself: Its antigen is undetermined.

Produced via immunoSEQ multiplex PCR; TCRdb's table is partial and in-frame only. The sample lists about 53,000 clones; almost 95% were seen once. Sequenced sample: PBMCs. The chain carries TRBV5-1 and TRBJ2-3; the D is unclear. This clonotype originated in a man aged 18 to 29 in good health and CMV-seronegative. CDR3 residues: CASSGTSRSDTQYF. The CDR3 DNA reads as TGCGCCAGCAGCGGAACCTCTAGATCAGATACGCAGTATTTT.